This T cell receptor (beta chain) was identified in a study of blood T cell repertoires in COVID-19. Using immunoSEQ multiplex PCR, the repertoire was profiled, and TCRdb retains in-frame clones only, with some absent. The top ten hold about 9% of the sample, which has tens of thousands of clones, about 87% seen once. What was sequenced was peripheral blood. The TCR comes from a human donor in a cohort sampled during active COVID-19.

CDR3 DNA sequence: TGTGCCAGCAGCCCTGGACGTTCGGGGTCAACTAATGAAAAACTGTTTTTT. It codes for CASSPGRSGSTNEKLFF. The chain combines TRBV6-2 or TRBV6-3 with TRBJ1-4; D remains unclear. Germline V lookup: CDR1 MNHEY, CDR2 SVGEGT. This CDR3 has 17 amino acids. V dropped 6 bases and J dropped 0 bases, with 17 bases sitting between them.